This TCR beta chain was observed in a study of graft-versus-host responses after intestinal transplantation. In the study overall: Tacrolimus and steroids were given for two to four years to all recipients after anti-thymocyte globulin induction. Points from the study as a whole: Allograft graft-versus-host to host-versus-graft clonal ratios ran high in patients with graft-donor T cell macrochimerism.

V lost 3 bases and J lost 3; bases outside the gene matches: 12. The germline V gene has CDR1 SGHVS and CDR2 FQNEAQ. This CDR3 spans 17 amino acids. Sequenced by immunoSEQ multiplex PCR; TCRdb stores in-frame clones only, minus some. The table lists tens of thousands of clones, 75% to 90% of them singletons. A word on this clone: The antigen remains undetermined.

The TCR comes from a human donor who received an intestinal transplant. The sample was unstimulated CD4+ T cells sorted from spleen or lymph node cells, taken before intestinal transplant. The chain is built from TRBV7-8 and TRBJ1-1; TRBD1 matches 8 bases. CDR3 DNA: TGTGCCAGCAGCTTGCCCGGAGGACAGGGTATGGACACTGAAGCTTTCTTT. Its protein is CASSLPGGQGMDTEAFF.